This T cell receptor (beta chain) came from a study of blood T cell repertoires in COVID-19. On the study more broadly: Sites in the United States, Italy and Spain provided acute and convalescent COVID-19 samples. T cells, B-cell-depleted T cells, or PBMCs supplied cDNA or gDNA.

In the original analysis: For nucleated cells, counts were estimated from reference gene primer amplification. TCRdb's copy holds only in-frame clones and misses some; the assay was immunoSEQ multiplex PCR. The V and J calls and clone size come from that table; D and trimming were worked out from the DNA. The sample lists about 50,000 clones, more than 75% occurring once. The CDR3 is 13 residues long. Looked up from germline, CDR1 is MDHEN and CDR2 is SYDVKM. The germline V and J ends were trimmed by 3 bases and 7 bases, with 12 bases remaining between them. Sample: peripheral blood. The chain uses TRBV28 and TRBJ1-2, with TRBD1 as a possible D gene (5 bases). The sequence came from an older woman with acute or convalescent COVID-19. The CDR3 DNA is TGTGCCAGCAGTTTCAGGCAGGGCGGTGGCTACACCTTC. This gives the protein CASSFRQGGGYTF.